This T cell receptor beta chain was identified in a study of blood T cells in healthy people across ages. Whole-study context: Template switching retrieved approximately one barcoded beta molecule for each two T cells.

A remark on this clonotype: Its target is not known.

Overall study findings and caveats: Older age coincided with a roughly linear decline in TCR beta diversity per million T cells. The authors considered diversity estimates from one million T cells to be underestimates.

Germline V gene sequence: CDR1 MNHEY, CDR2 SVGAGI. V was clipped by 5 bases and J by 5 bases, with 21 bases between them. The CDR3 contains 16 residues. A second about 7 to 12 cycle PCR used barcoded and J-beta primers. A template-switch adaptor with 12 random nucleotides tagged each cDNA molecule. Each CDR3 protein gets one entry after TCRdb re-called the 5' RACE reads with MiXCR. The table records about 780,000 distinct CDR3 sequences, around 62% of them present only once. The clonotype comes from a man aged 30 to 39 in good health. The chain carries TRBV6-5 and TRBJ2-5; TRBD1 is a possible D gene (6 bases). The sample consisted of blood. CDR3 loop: CASSNLAGARSETQYF. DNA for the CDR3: TGTGCCAGCAGTAACTTGGCAGGGGCTCGGTCGGAGACCCAGTACTTC.